The 15 T cell receptor beta chains below were found in one sample sequenced in a study of cytomegalovirus exposure and HLA in healthy donors. Assay: immunoSEQ multiplex PCR; the TCRdb copy retains only in-frame clones and omits some. The top ten hold roughly 2% of the sample, which has 95,000 to 150,000 clones, about nine tenths seen once. Material: PBMCs. These receptors originate from a woman between 18 and 30 years old in good health and CMV-seronegative.

The chain couples TRBV5-6 to TRBJ2-2, with D possibly TRBD2 on 5 matching bases. The CDR3 runs 15 residues. Per germline, CDR1 SGHDT and CDR2 YYEEEE. V was pared by 0 bases and J by 4 bases, with 10 bases between. The CDR3 DNA reads as TGTGCCAGCAGCTTGGGGCTAGCCGGCACCGGGGAGCTGTTTTTT. This encodes CASSLGLAGTGELFF. The variable domain in full, completed from reference TRBV5-6 and TRBJ2-2, reads DAGVTQSPTHLIKTRGQQVTLRCSPKSGHDTVSWYQQALGQGPQFIFQYYEEEERQRGNFPDRFSGHQFPNYSSELNVNALLLGDSALYLCASSLGLAGTGELFFGEGSRLTVL.

The chain combines TRBV25-1 with TRBJ2-1; 9 positions match TRBD2. With 3 bases clipped from V and 2 bases from J, the junction kept 5 bases outside the gene matches. The CDR3 is made up of 16 amino acids. In germline, CDR1 is MGHDK, CDR2 SYGVNS. The CDR3 coding sequence is TGTGCCAGCAGTGAGACTAGCGGTTTAACCTACAATGAGCAGTTCTTC. Translation: CASSETSGLTYNEQFF.

The rearrangement uses TRBV9 and TRBJ2-6; TRBD2 agrees at 11 bases. Germline V gives CDR1 SGDLS, CDR2 YYNGEE. The CDR3 spans 21 residues. Trimming took 3 bases from V and 3 from J; bases not matched to a gene: 17. The CDR3 coding sequence is TGTGCCAGCAGCGGCCTTATGGTCCTAGCGGGAGGTCCTGGTGGGGCCAACGTCCTGACTTTC. It codes for CASSGLMVLAGGPGGANVLTF.

Ten or more counts support this clone. The chain recombines TRBV6-5 with TRBJ1-5, with 7 nucleotides matching TRBD1. Germline V gene lookup returns CDR1 MNHEY and CDR2 SVGAGI. The ends lost 6 bases at V and 4 bases at J; junction bases unmatched: 6. The CDR3 totals 14 residues. CDR3 DNA: TGTGCCAGCAGCCGGGACAGAAGAAATCAGCCCCAGCATTTT. As protein: CASSRDRRNQPQHF.

The V gene is TRBV7-6, the J gene TRBJ2-7; 8 bases are shared with TRBD2. The CDR3 is 15 amino acids. Germline CDR1 SGHVS, CDR2 FNYEAQ. Germline trimming cut 6 bases from V and 4 bases from J; bases unmatched to any gene: 11. The DNA for the CDR3 is TGTGCCAGCAGTCAGGCCAGCGGGAGTATGTACGAGCAGTACTTC. Translated: CASSQASGSMYEQYF.

Only one count was recorded for this clone. The J gene is TRBJ2-4, the V gene TRBV28, with D possibly being TRBD1 (5 bases). Trimming removed 4 bases from V and 2 bases from J, with 15 bases in between. Germline CDR1 and CDR2: MDHEN and SYDVKM. The CDR3 spans 16 residues. The CDR3 reads CASSSPGMGTKNIQYF. Here the CDR3 DNA reads TGTGCCAGCAGTTCCCCAGGGATGGGGACCAAAAACATTCAGTACTTC.

The chain employs TRBV9 and TRBJ2-1, with D maybe TRBD1 (5 bases). This CDR3 spans 16 amino acids. Germline CDR1 and CDR2: SGDLS and YYNGEE. V dropped 4 bases and J dropped 4 bases, with 18 bases sitting between them. CDR3 in amino acids: CASSPIGAVKYNEQFF. CDR3 sequence (DNA): TGTGCCAGCAGCCCTATAGGGGCGGTAAAATACAATGAGCAGTTCTTC.

This chain connects TRBV12-5 to TRBJ1-5; TRBD1 aligns across 7 bases. CDR1 and CDR2 (germline): LGHNT, FRNRAP. Trimming at V came to 5 bases and at J to 3 bases, leaving 13 bases not matched to a gene. The CDR3 length is 17 residues. The CDR3 spells CASGATSGTATNQPQHF. The CDR3 bases are TGTGCTAGTGGTGCCACCTCCGGGACAGCGACCAATCAGCCCCAGCATTTT.

The V and J genes are TRBV11-3 and TRBJ2-7; 14 positions agree with TRBD2. Germline loops: CDR1 SGHNT, CDR2 YENEEA. V lost 4 bases and J lost 4; bases outside the gene matches: 9. The CDR3 is made up of 17 amino acids. This chain's CDR3 is CASSWPGLAGDQYEQYF. The CDR3 bases are TGTGCCAGCAGCTGGCCGGGACTAGCGGGAGATCAATACGAGCAGTACTTC.

The V gene is TRBV11-1, the J gene TRBJ2-3; the match to TRBD1 covers 7 bases. From germline, CDR1 is SGHAT and CDR2 FQDESV (reference sequence). This CDR3 comprises 14 residues. The ends lost 4 bases at V and 4 bases at J; junction bases unmatched: 5. Written as DNA, the CDR3 is TGTGCCAGCAGCTACCGACAGGGCTCAGATACGCAGTATTTT. Translation: CASSYRQGSDTQYF. Based on the CDR3 plus reference TRBV11-1 and TRBJ2-3, the full variable domain is EAEVAQSPRYKITEKSQAVAFWCDPISGHATLYWYRQILGQGPELLVQFQDESVVDDSQLPKDRFSAERLKGVDSTLKIQPAELGDSAMYLCASSYRQGSDTQYFGPGTRLTVL.

The chain combines TRBV10-3 with TRBJ2-7; TRBD2 matches at 8 bases. Germline loops: CDR1 ENHRY, CDR2 SYGVKD. The V gene end was trimmed by 11 bases and the J gene end by 3 bases; junction bases not matched to a gene: 15. The CDR3 runs to 15 residues. The chain's CDR3 is CAVSATSGTHYEQYF. DNA for the CDR3: TGTGCCGTCTCCGCTACTAGCGGAACTCACTACGAGCAGTACTTC.

This clone was found once. This chain uses TRBV11-3 with TRBJ2-7, with a tentative D call TRBD1 (5 bases). Trimming took 5 bases from V and 5 from J, leaving 10 bases between them. Germline V CDR1 and CDR2: SGHNT, YENEEA. The CDR3 has 12 amino acids. The CDR3 nucleotides read TGTGCCAGCAGCCCCAGGGAAAACGAGCAGTACTTC. The encoded protein is CASSPRENEQYF.

The rearrangement joins TRBV5-4 to TRBJ1-1; the match to TRBD1 covers 12 bases. This CDR3 has 16 residues. J lost 5 bases, V lost 4 bases, and 9 bases had no gene match. Germline CDR1 SGHNT, CDR2 YYREEE (reference sequence). The CDR3 reads CASSRDRGQWRTEAFF. The CDR3 bases are TGTGCCAGCAGCCGGGACAGGGGGCAATGGAGGACTGAAGCTTTCTTT. Complete variable domain (other parts from reference TRBV5-4 and TRBJ1-1): ETGVTQSPTHLIKTRGQQVTLRCSSQSGHNTVSWYQQALGQGPQFIFQYYREEENGRGNFPPRFSGLQFPNYSSELNVNALELDDSALYLCASSRDRGQWRTEAFFGQGTRLTVV.

J is TRBJ1-2 and V is TRBV5-4; 8 bases line up with TRBD1. The CDR3 has 14 residues. Germline CDR1 is SGHNT and CDR2 is YYREEE (reference sequence). The J segment lost 5 bases and the V segment lost 0 bases, leaving 3 bases of the junction unmatched. This CDR3 reads CASSLGQGRYGYTF. The CDR3 coding sequence is TGTGCCAGCAGCTTGGGACAGGGGAGGTATGGCTACACCTTC.

This chain connects TRBV7-9 to TRBJ1-1; possible D gene TRBD1, 5 bases. V was cut by 7 bases and J by 7 bases, with 16 bases left in between. Germline CDR1 is SEHNR and CDR2 is FQNEAQ (reference sequence). The CDR3 sequence is 13 residues long. The CDR3 DNA is TGTGCCAGCAATTCCGGAGGGACCTTTGAAGCTTTCTTT. Translation gives CASNSGGTFEAFF.